This T cell receptor beta chain emerged from a study of cytomegalovirus exposure and HLA in healthy donors. The study's findings and limits: In a later analysis, common viral pathogens appeared linked to several of the most significant clusters. In an earlier analysis, productive rearrangement rates for most beta V segments clustered near 87% or 30%.

For this clone: Its antigen remains unknown.

The PCR was carried out with 60 Vbeta primers and 13 Jbeta primers. Per the authors' pipeline: Roughly 10 million shared chains were among approximately 80 million unique TCR beta chains counted in a later analysis. The protocol was immunoSEQ multiplex PCR, while the TCRdb copy is restricted to in-frame clones and leaves out a portion. Clone size and the V and J calls come from that table; the DNA yielded D and trimming. The table lists roughly 150,000 clones, approximately 78% of them singletons, with 5% to 7.5% in the top ten. The CDR3 contains 11 residues. Germline V CDR1 and CDR2: DFQATT, SNEGSKA (reference sequence). V was clipped by 5 bases and J by 8 bases, with 12 bases between them.

The sample was PBMCs. The chain joins TRBV20-1 to TRBJ1-2; weak D call: TRBD1 (5 bases). The clonotype originates from a woman aged 40-49 years in good health and CMV-seropositive. CDR3 nucleotides: TGCAGTGCTGGCGGGACGGTCGGCTACACCTTC. Translated, it gives CSAGGTVGYTF.